This TCR beta chain came from a study of cytomegalovirus exposure and HLA in healthy donors (dated by TCRdb to 2016 to 2017). About the study as a whole: An earlier analysis of approximately 640 of the donors reported approximately 270 Gb of sequence data and approximately 110 million unique TCR beta sequences from about 179 million T cells. Among some 400 genotyped donors of the cohort, an average of approximately 240,000 unique TCR beta nucleotide sequences was sequenced per donor, of which about 19% were non-productive. To predict cytomegalovirus infection status, the study brought together high-throughput TCR immunosequencing, statistical association of individual TCRs with disease status, and machine learning. Typing coverage differed by locus: A, B, C, DRB1 and DQB1 were typed in about 620-630 donors, DQA1 in roughly 510, DPA1 in 600 to 610, and DPB1 in just under 490. In an earlier analysis of about 590 of the donors, high-throughput TCR beta sequencing was used to judge whether each TCR beta V gene segment behaved as functional or pseudogenic. Along with the approximately 600-subject first cohort, a separate validation cohort of over a hundred different subjects was used. An early release covering more than 500 HLA-typed donors comprised approximately 300 gigabases of sequencing data and tens of millions of unique TCR sequences. In a later genetic analysis, genome-wide SNP genotypes for about 55% of the roughly 700 donors were used, and that subset was treated as a discovery cohort. Of the roughly 400 genotyped donors, 65% to 90% fell in the genetic ancestry cluster associated with self-reported Caucasian donors. Every discovery cohort repertoire had been produced on one sequencing platform. The aim of the study was to test whether cataloging public T cell receptors could identify signatures of past pathogen exposure. Five DR-DQ haplotypes were handled as single units for association and clustering because linkage in the cohort was strong. Both class I and class II loci were covered by HLA typing, at four-digit resolution. The later analysis used no new phenotypic data to find candidate immune exposures, relying instead on TCR beta sequences and their occurrence across donors. Using immunosequencing, the study profiled T cell repertoires from around 670 subjects and related those repertoires to cytomegalovirus serostatus. Donor age, sex, ethnicity and CMV serostatus were compiled together with the repertoire data. A later analysis re-examined previously published TCR beta repertoires from just over 650 donors and added high-resolution HLA genotyping to investigate patterns of TCR occurrence. Study-wide conclusions, independent of this receptor: The 87-base-pair reads could not distinguish some IMGT-functional V segments, including TRBV6-2 and TRBV6-3, so those segments were excluded. Linkage disequilibrium might explain the correlated functional status among segregating V segments, but an unknown experimental factor could not be excluded. A group of highly shared sequence variants was considered likely to be a technical artifact of the sequencing pipeline. Because counts were too low, around 17 rarely observed V segments, including chromosome 9 orphons, were left out of the earlier analysis of roughly 600 of the donors. It was suggested by the authors that the approach could potentially be generalized to other disease states and immunological phenotypes. Only TCR beta chains were sequenced in this cohort, and the absence of alpha or paired-chain data limited detectable features. A further reported finding was that TCR beta sequences accurately predicted the HLA-A and HLA-B alleles for most subjects in the first cohort. According to a later genetic analysis, donors in an Asian-associated ancestry cluster had fewer N-insertions in productive TCRs than the approximately 610-donor mean. The classifier was reported to diagnose cytomegalovirus status with high specificity and sensitivity in both the original cohort and the validation cohort. A total of roughly 160 TCR beta chains were listed by the study as associated with cytomegalovirus. In a later analysis, HLA-associated TCR beta chains were found to be more clonally expanded and to have lower generation probabilities than equally common non-associated chains. Strong co-occurrence of HLA alleles, especially DR and DQ, made assigning TCR associations to individual alleles difficult. A later analysis reported that several top co-occurrence clusters appeared linked to parvovirus B19, influenza, CMV and Epstein-Barr virus. An association between a missense DCLRE1C variant and V-gene and J-gene trimming of TCR beta chains was found in a later genetic analysis and replicated in an independent cohort. At a false discovery rate of 0.05, a later analysis linked around 15,000 TCR beta sequences to specific HLA alleles. An earlier analysis of approximately 590 of the donors showed that most TCR beta V segments appeared in productive rearrangements either about 90% or about 30% of the time, which broadly matched IMGT annotations. According to a later analysis, TCR association rates differed among HLA loci, with DRB1 alleles showing the most associated TCRs and HLA-C alleles showing the fewest. Roughly uniform sequencing depth across donors was assumed in presence/absence analyses, although this assumption may not hold. In vitro tests confirmed that a few of the cytomegalovirus-associated TCR beta chains recognize cytomegalovirus antigens. For the cohort, immune exposure information was limited to CMV serostatus. Most TCR sequences were observed very rarely across donors, whereas some public TCRs were present in many individuals. Because HLA typing was unavailable for some donors at each locus, only the typed subset was used in association tests. Most CMV-associated TCR beta chains appeared to be HLA-restricted in a later analysis, and the HLA associations seemed to be driven largely by CMV exposure.

The CDR3 starts with the cysteine, ends with the phenylalanine, and has 16 residues. Only the CDR3 DNA is retained, 48 bases long and in frame from the first base. The germline V gene supplies CDR1 MDHEN and CDR2 SYDVKM. For this chain, trimming is 5 bases at the V end and 4 bases at the J end, and the number of junction bases without a gene match is 10. A word on this clone: Its antigen is currently not known. Base qualities were left out, and no much larger clone turns up one base away.

The cohort consisted of 666 healthy bone marrow donors. At the time of sampling, every cohort member was nominally healthy, though immune exposures that went unrecorded were likely present. The donor was CMV seronegative and belonged to the group of 380 or so seronegative cohort members. Each donor provided a peripheral blood sample, and peripheral blood mononuclear cells were used for TCR beta sequencing. Genomic DNA extraction from the blood cell samples was performed with the Qiagen DNeasy Blood Extraction Kit. The protocol used for the library was the immunoSEQ multiplex PCR assay. For the multiplex PCR, a mixture combining 60 forward primers for TCR Vbeta segments and 13 reverse primers for TCR Jbeta segments was used. A multiplex PCR assay on genomic DNA amplified the CDR3 region of rearranged TCR beta genes. The amplified TCR beta libraries were sequenced on the Illumina HiSeq System as 87-base-pair reads. As for how the authors treated the data: Across the 500 to 700 repertoires, a later analysis counted tens of millions of unique TCR beta chains, around 11 million of which were shared by at least two donors. Raw reads were error-corrected and collapsed into unique sequences by a nearest-neighbor algorithm in which closely related sequences were merged to remove PCR and sequencing errors. Alignment of CDR3 sequences to IMGT reference sequences was used to assign V, D and J gene segments. For a sequence to be retained, a match of at least six nucleotides to both a V gene segment and a J gene segment was required. A rearrangement counted as productive if the CDR3 had no stop codons and remained in frame with V and J, and every other rearrangement counted as non-productive. Following IMGT convention, CDR3 was defined as the stretch from the second conserved V-encoded cysteine to the conserved J-encoded phenylalanine. Sequences without an unambiguous match to a single V gene segment were excluded from the earlier analysis of several hundred of the donors. An earlier analysis of 450 to 650 of the donors called V segments functional above 56.7% productive rearrangements and segregating when the between-donor standard deviation exceeded 5%. A statistical classification framework was built to diagnose cytomegalovirus status from the catalog of TCR beta chain sequences. V and J gene assignment, in a later analysis, came from comparing TCR nucleotide sequences with IMGT/GENE-DB human TR gene sequences. A later analysis assigned CDR3 sequences and most-parsimonious VDJ recombination scenarios with the TCRdist pipeline. In a later analysis, each TCR beta chain was defined by its CDR3 amino acid sequence together with its V-gene family, and reads without a unique V-gene family were excluded. As a way to deal with suspected cross-contamination and a sequencing artifact, a later analysis dropped 450 to 700 nucleotide sequences that were highly shared and had low generation probability. In a later analysis, a clonal expansion index was calculated for each public chain from normalized within-repertoire ranks of inferred template counts. A later analysis computed generation probabilities with a VDJ recombination model fitted to out-of-frame rearrangements, and checked the results against IGoR. In a later analysis, hypergeometric tests were used to score TCR-TCR, TCR-HLA and TCR-CMV co-occurrence, with a repertoire-size bias correction applied to TCR pairs. In a later analysis, false discovery rates were estimated by permuting HLA or CMV assignments 20 times. In a later analysis, co-occurring TCRs were grouped with DBSCAN, and TCRdist sequence similarity was added when clustering was performed within HLA-allele-positive subsets. Co-occurrence clustering excluded repertoires with fewer than 30,000 or more than 120,000 public chains, plus five with anomalous nucleotide sharing. The clones in this table, taken by TCRdb from immuneACCESS, are in-frame only. Not every clone is retained; where verified, under half of the shortfall comes from an unresolved V gene, and the cause of the rest is unknown. The V and J calls and clone size are taken from that table; D and trimming were inferred from the DNA. For this sample the table gives some 150,000 clones, of which about four fifths were detected only once. The ten top clones hold more than 1.1% of the sample.

Sequenced sample: PBMCs. The receptor was derived from a woman between 40 and 50 years old in good health and CMV-seronegative. Recombination joined TRBV28 with TRBJ1-5; 8 middle bases align to TRBD1. The CDR3 amino acid sequence is: CASSPDRVVRNQPQHF. The nucleotide sequence is TGTGCCAGCAGTCCGGACAGGGTGGTAAGGAATCAGCCCCAGCATTTT. This CDR3, with the reference TRBV28 and TRBJ1-5 proteins standing in past its ends, gives the full variable domain DVKVTQSSRYLVKRTGEKVFLECVQDMDHENMFWYRQDPGLGLRLIYFSYDVKMKEKGDIPEGYSVSREKKERFSLILESASTNQTSMYLCASSPDRVVRNQPQHFGDGTRLSIL.